This T cell receptor beta chain was captured in a study of shared clonotypes between healthy human individuals. Unsorted samples drew genomic DNA from 70 million to 95 million PBMCs. The CDR3 extends over 15 amino acids. V was shortened by 3 bases and J by 4 bases, with 15 bases between the two germline ends. The germline V gene encodes CDR1 KGHSH and CDR2 LQKENI. Each cell subset's genomic DNA was divided evenly among several immunoSEQ plates. As processed by the authors: Filtering differed, since immunoSEQ gave only junction sequences and no quality scores. Using immunoSEQ multiplex PCR, the repertoire was profiled, and TCRdb retains in-frame clones only, with some absent. V, J and clone size were drawn from that table, and D and trimming were deduced from the DNA. Of approximately 500,000 clones in the sample, 81% were seen once.

The V call is TRBV18, the J call TRBJ1-2; tentative D call: TRBD1 (6 bases). This sequence originates from a woman between 35 and 50 years old in good health. Some clones in this sample may be carry-over from other donors' samples. The sample taken for sequencing was PBMCs. As DNA, the CDR3 is TGTGCCAGCTCACCCCGTGGTGAGGGGGTCTATGGCTACACCTTC. Amino acid sequence: CASSPRGEGVYGYTF.